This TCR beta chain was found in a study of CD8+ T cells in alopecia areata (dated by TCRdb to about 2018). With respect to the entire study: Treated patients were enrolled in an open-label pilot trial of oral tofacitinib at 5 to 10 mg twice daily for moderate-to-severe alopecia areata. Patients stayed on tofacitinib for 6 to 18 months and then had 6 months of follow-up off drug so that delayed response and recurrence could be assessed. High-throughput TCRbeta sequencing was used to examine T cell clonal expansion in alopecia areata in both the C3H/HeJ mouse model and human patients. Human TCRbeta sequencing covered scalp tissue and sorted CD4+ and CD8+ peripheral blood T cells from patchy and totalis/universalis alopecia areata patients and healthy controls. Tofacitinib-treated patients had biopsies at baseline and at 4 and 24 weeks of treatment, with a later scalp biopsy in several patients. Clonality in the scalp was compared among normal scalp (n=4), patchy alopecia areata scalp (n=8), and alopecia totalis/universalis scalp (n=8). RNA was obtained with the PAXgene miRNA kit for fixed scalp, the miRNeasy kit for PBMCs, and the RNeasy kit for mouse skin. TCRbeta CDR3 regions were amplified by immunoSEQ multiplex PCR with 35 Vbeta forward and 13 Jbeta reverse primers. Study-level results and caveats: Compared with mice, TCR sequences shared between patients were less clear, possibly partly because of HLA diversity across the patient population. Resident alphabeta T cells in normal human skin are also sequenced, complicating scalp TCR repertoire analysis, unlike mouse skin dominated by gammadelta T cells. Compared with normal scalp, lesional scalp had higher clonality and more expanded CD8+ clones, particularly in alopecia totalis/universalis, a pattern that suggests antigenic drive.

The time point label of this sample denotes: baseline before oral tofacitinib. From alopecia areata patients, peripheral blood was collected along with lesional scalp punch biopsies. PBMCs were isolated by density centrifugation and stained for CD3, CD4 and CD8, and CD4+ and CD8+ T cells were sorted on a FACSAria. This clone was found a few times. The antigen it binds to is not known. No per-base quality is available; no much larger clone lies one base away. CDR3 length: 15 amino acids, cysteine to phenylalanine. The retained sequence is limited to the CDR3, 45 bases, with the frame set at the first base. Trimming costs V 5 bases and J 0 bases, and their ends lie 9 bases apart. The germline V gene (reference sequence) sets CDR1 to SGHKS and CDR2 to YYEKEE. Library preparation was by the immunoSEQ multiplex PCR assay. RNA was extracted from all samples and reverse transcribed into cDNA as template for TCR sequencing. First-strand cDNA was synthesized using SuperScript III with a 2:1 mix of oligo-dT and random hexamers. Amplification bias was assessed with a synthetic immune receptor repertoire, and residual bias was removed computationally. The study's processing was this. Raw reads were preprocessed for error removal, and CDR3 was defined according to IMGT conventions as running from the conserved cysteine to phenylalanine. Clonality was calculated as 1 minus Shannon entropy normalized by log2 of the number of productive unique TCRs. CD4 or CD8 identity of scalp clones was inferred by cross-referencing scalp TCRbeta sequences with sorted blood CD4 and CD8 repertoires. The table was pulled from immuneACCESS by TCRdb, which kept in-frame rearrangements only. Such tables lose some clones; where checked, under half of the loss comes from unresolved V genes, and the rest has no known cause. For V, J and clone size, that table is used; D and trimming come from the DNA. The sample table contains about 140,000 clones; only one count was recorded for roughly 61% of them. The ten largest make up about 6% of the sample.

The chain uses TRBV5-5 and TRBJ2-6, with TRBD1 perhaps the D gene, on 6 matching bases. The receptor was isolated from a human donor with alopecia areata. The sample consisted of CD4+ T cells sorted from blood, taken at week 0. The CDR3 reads CASRKDSSGANVLTF. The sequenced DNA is TGTGCCAGCAGAAAGGACAGCTCTGGGGCCAACGTCCTGACTTTC. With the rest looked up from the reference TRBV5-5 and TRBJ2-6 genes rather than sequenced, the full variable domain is DAGVTQSPTHLIKTRGQQVTLRCSPISGHKSVSWYQQVLGQGPQFIFQYYEKEERGRGNFPDRFSARQFPNYSSELNVNALLLGDSALYLCASRKDSSGANVLTFGAGSRLTVL.